The rows below give T cell receptor beta chains drawn from one sample of a study of T cell responses to AZD1222 COVID-19 vaccine. Clones were sequenced by immunoSEQ multiplex PCR, and TCRdb holds only the in-frame ones, with some missing. The data contain approximately 110,000 clones, around 93% of them seen just once; the ten biggest clones take up 7.5%. The sequencing here drew on peripheral blood, taken on day 0 of AZD1222 vaccination. The receptors were gathered from an adult in good health. Each CDR3 is given with its conserved first and last residue. The D gene is left open where the match is weak. For some rows the clone size is stated as once, few or many, or as a class when expanded; others skip it.

TRBJ1-1	.	TRBV18	TRBD1	CASSQTGGYAAFF	TGTGCCAGCTCACAGACAGGGGGCTATGCAGCTTTCTTT
TRBJ1-2	.	TRBV7-9	.	CASSPPESLYGYTF	TGTGCCAGCAGCCCCCCGGAGTCCCTCTATGGCTACACCTTC
TRBJ2-1	.	TRBV18	TRBD2	CASSPPSRDYHYNEQFF	TGTGCCAGCTCACCCCCGAGCCGGGACTACCACTACAATGAGCAGTTCTTC
TRBJ2-2	.	TRBV2	TRBD1	CASSEGTGGTGELFF	TGTGCCAGCAGTGAGGGGACAGGGGGCACCGGGGAGCTGTTTTTT
TRBJ1-4	few	TRBV5-4	.	CASSPDPKLNEKLFF	TGTGCCAGCAGCCCCGACCCCAAGTTAAATGAAAAACTGTTTTTT
TRBJ2-3	.	TRBV29-1	.	CSVGMLANLGDTQYF	TGCAGCGTTGGGATGTTAGCGAACTTGGGGGATACGCAGTATTTT
TRBJ2-2	.	TRBV5-6	TRBD1	CASSFTHRGRIHGELFF	TGTGCCAGCAGCTTTACCCACAGGGGGCGGATTCACGGGGAGCTGTTTTTT
TRBJ1-6	.	TRBV5-6	.	CASSRFGGDAYNSPLHF	TGTGCCAGCAGCCGCTTTGGGGGGGATGCCTATAATTCACCCCTCCACTTT
TRBJ2-5	.	TRBV10-2	.	CASSEQSGQQETQYF	TGCGCCAGCAGTGAGCAGAGTGGGCAGCAAGAGACCCAGTACTTC
TRBJ1-2	.	TRBV12-3/TRBV12-4	.	CASSRQANYGYTF	TGTGCCAGCAGTCGACAGGCTAACTATGGCTACACCTTC
TRBJ2-3	.	TRBV19	.	CASTPRAYTDTQYF	TGTGCCAGTACCCCGAGGGCTTACACAGATACGCAGTATTTT
TRBJ1-5	.	TRBV15	TRBD1	CATSALGTGGFNQPQHF	TGTGCCACCAGCGCCTTAGGGACAGGGGGATTCAATCAGCCCCAGCATTTT
TRBJ1-1	.	TRBV15	.	CATSRTWGTEAFF	TGTGCCACCAGTCGGACCTGGGGGACTGAAGCTTTCTTT
TRBJ2-1	.	TRBV2	.	CARHREIMNEQFF	TGTGCCAGACACCGGGAGATTATGAATGAGCAGTTCTTC
TRBJ1-2	.	TRBV30	.	CAWSVGPANRYYGYTF	TGTGCCTGGAGTGTCGGTCCAGCTAATCGTTACTATGGCTACACCTTC
TRBJ1-4	once	TRBV5-8	.	CASGLWGGTNEKLFF	TGTGCCAGCGGGCTCTGGGGTGGAACTAATGAAAAACTGTTTTTT
TRBJ2-5	.	TRBV6-5	TRBD1	CASSYLTGGATQYF	TGTGCCAGCAGTTACCTAACAGGGGGCGCGACCCAGTACTTC
TRBJ1-1	.	TRBV5-1	TRBD1	CASSLGRDSGTEAFF	TGCGCCAGCAGCTTGGGACGGGACAGCGGGACTGAAGCTTTCTTT
TRBJ1-1	once	TRBV18	.	CASSSPRGAGMNTEAFF	TGTGCCAGCTCATCCCCCCGGGGCGCAGGGATGAACACTGAAGCTTTCTTT
TRBJ1-1	once	TRBV25-1	.	CASSEPGDFNTEAFF	TGTGCCAGCAGTGAGCCAGGGGACTTTAACACTGAAGCTTTCTTT
TRBJ2-1	.	TRBV3-1/TRBV3-2	.	CASSLGLRNEQFF	TGTGCCAGCAGCCTGGGACTTCGCAATGAGCAGTTCTTC
TRBJ1-4	.	TRBV27	.	CASSLLGGDEKLFF	TGTGCCAGCAGTTTATTAGGAGGGGATGAAAAACTGTTTTTT
TRBJ2-5	.	TRBV3-1/TRBV3-2	.	CASNTQWGYQETQYF	TGTGCCAGCAACACTCAATGGGGCTACCAAGAGACCCAGTACTTC
TRBJ1-3	.	TRBV7-8	.	CASSFYRGTGSTDTIYF	TGTGCCAGCAGCTTTTATAGGGGTACAGGGAGCACGGACACCATATATTTT
TRBJ1-2	.	TRBV19	.	CASSLLQGPGYTF	TGTGCCAGTAGCCTACTCCAGGGTCCTGGCTACACCTTC
TRBJ2-5	.	TRBV6-5	.	CASSRDIQETQYF	TGTGCCAGCTCCCGGGACATCCAAGAGACCCAGTACTTC
TRBJ2-2	once	TRBV29-1	.	CSVTRGVGTGELFF	TGCAGCGTCACGCGGGGAGTGGGCACCGGGGAGCTGTTTTTT
TRBJ2-7	.	TRBV13	TRBD2	CASSLAPGSGRYEQYF	TGTGCCAGCAGCTTAGCCCCGGGGAGCGGGAGGTACGAGCAGTACTTC
TRBJ2-7	.	TRBV5-1	TRBD2	CASSLGGGTYEQYF	TGCGCCAGCAGCTTGGGCGGGGGGACCTACGAGCAGTACTTC
TRBJ2-7	.	TRBV27	.	CASSPGLGYEQYF	TGTGCCAGCAGCCCCGGGCTAGGCTACGAGCAGTACTTC
TRBJ1-2	.	TRBV5-1	.	CASSLDPNYGYTF	TGCGCCAGCAGCCTAGATCCTAACTATGGCTACACCTTC
TRBJ1-1	.	TRBV4-1	.	CASSQAQGNTEAFF	TGCGCCAGCAGCCAAGCACAGGGGAACACTGAAGCTTTCTTT
TRBJ1-1	.	TRBV7-9	.	CASSPSGSAEAFF	TGTGCCAGCAGCCCGTCGGGCAGCGCTGAAGCTTTCTTT
TRBJ1-1	.	TRBV2	.	CASSEWDEGLNTEAFF	TGTGCCAGCAGTGAATGGGATGAGGGCCTGAACACTGAAGCTTTCTTT
TRBJ1-1	.	TRBV30	.	CAWGPGHMNTEAFF	TGTGCCTGGGGCCCGGGACATATGAACACTGAAGCTTTCTTT
TRBJ2-1	.	TRBV7-8	.	CASSPGLSYNEQFF	TGTGCCAGCAGCCCGGGTCTCTCCTACAATGAGCAGTTCTTC
TRBJ1-1	once	TRBV18	.	CASSQGAEAFF	TGTGCCAGCTCACAGGGAGCTGAAGCTTTCTTT
TRBJ1-6	.	TRBV4-2	.	CASSQEVEVSPLHF	TGTGCCAGCAGCCAAGAGGTGGAAGTGTCACCCCTCCACTTT
TRBJ1-3	.	TRBV12-2	.	CASRREVVWATIYF	TGTGCAAGTCGACGGGAGGTCGTTTGGGCCACCATATATTTT
TRBJ1-1	.	TRBV7-9	.	CASSPAWGENTEAFF	TGTGCCAGCAGCCCAGCGTGGGGGGAGAACACTGAAGCTTTCTTT
TRBJ1-1	.	TRBV7-2	TRBD1	CASSPRQGENTEAFF	TGTGCCAGCAGCCCGAGACAGGGTGAAAACACTGAAGCTTTCTTT
TRBJ1-5	.	TRBV6-5	.	CASTGELNQPQHF	TGTGCCAGCACTGGGGAGCTCAATCAGCCCCAGCATTTT
TRBJ2-5	.	TRBV30	TRBD2	CAGRRGGRETQYF	TGTGCCGGGAGGCGGGGGGGCCGGGAGACCCAGTACTTC
TRBJ2-1	.	TRBV5-1	.	CASSLVRGRSYNEQFF	TGCGCCAGCAGCTTGGTACGGGGGCGATCCTACAATGAGCAGTTCTTC